This TCR beta chain was identified in a study of cytomegalovirus exposure and HLA in healthy donors (dated by TCRdb to the late 2010s). Regarding the research as a whole: An earlier analysis of approximately 640 of the donors reported 250 to 350 Gb of sequence data and 100 million to 140 million unique TCR beta sequences from 150 million to 200 million T cells. Roughly 290 gigabases of sequencing data and around 80 million unique TCR sequences made up an early release that covered roughly 670 HLA-typed donors. Among the roughly 410 genotyped donors, under 90% belonged to the genetic ancestry cluster associated with self-reported Caucasian donors. The study aimed to test whether signatures of past pathogen exposure could be identified by cataloging public T cell receptors. The T cell repertoires of 550 to 850 subjects were profiled by immunosequencing and related to cytomegalovirus serostatus. Along with the roughly 670-subject first cohort, a separate validation cohort of 120 different subjects was used. The study combined high-throughput TCR immunosequencing, statistical association of individual TCRs with disease status, and machine learning to predict cytomegalovirus infection status. To study patterns of TCR occurrence, a later analysis re-analyzed previously published TCR beta repertoires from around 670 donors and added high-resolution HLA genotyping. In the later analysis, no new phenotypic data were used to find candidate immune exposures; instead, reliance was placed on TCR beta sequences and their occurrence across donors. An earlier analysis of more than 450 of the donors used high-throughput TCR beta sequencing to judge whether each TCR beta V gene segment behaved as functional or pseudogenic. Donor age, sex, ethnicity and CMV serostatus were collected together with the repertoire data. A later genetic analysis took genome-wide SNP genotypes for about 55% of the 666 donors and used that subset as a discovery cohort. Every discovery cohort repertoire had been produced on one sequencing platform. Both class I and class II loci were covered by HLA typing, at four-digit resolution. Typing coverage varied by locus: about 620-630 donors for A, B, C, DRB1 and DQB1; roughly 500 for DQA1; 606 for DPA1; 450 to 480 for DPB1. Roughly five DR-DQ haplotypes were handled as single units for association and clustering because linkage in the cohort was strong. Among around 400 genotyped donors of the cohort, an average of roughly 230,000 unique TCR beta nucleotide sequences was sequenced per donor, of which roughly 17% were non-productive. The paper's findings and limits, for the study overall: The cohort was sequenced for TCR beta chains only, and without alpha or paired-chain data the features that could be detected were limited. Because HLA typing was unavailable for some donors at each locus, only the typed subset was used in association tests. Strong co-occurrence of HLA alleles, especially DR and DQ, made assigning TCR associations to individual alleles difficult. Linkage disequilibrium might explain the correlated functional status among segregating V segments, but an unknown experimental factor could not be excluded. It was suggested by the authors that the approach could potentially be generalized to other disease states and immunological phenotypes. In a later analysis, HLA-associated TCR beta chains were found to be more clonally expanded and to have lower generation probabilities than equally common non-associated chains. A later genetic analysis reported fewer N-insertions in productive TCRs among donors in an Asian-associated ancestry cluster than the 666-donor mean. Three of the identified cytomegalovirus-associated TCR beta chains were confirmed in vitro to be specific for cytomegalovirus antigens. The study listed 150 to 200 TCR beta chains as associated with cytomegalovirus. A later genetic analysis associated a missense DCLRE1C variant with V-gene and J-gene trimming of TCR beta chains, and an independent cohort replicated the association. A later analysis found that TCR association rates varied across HLA loci, with DRB1 alleles showing the most associated TCRs and HLA-C alleles the fewest. In an earlier analysis of more than 450 of the donors, most TCR beta V segments were observed in productive rearrangements about 87% or about 30% of the time, broadly matching IMGT annotations. Because counts were too low, seventeen rarely observed V segments, including chromosome 9 orphons, were left out of the earlier analysis of approximately 580 of the donors. A further reported finding was that TCR beta sequences accurately predicted the HLA-A and HLA-B alleles for most subjects in the first cohort. At a false discovery rate of 0.05, a later analysis linked 16,951 TCR beta sequences to specific HLA alleles. For the cohort, immune exposure information was limited to CMV serostatus. The sequencing pipeline was judged likely to have produced a cluster of highly shared sequence variants as a technical artifact. In a later analysis, most CMV-associated TCR beta chains were found to appear HLA-restricted, with HLA associations seemingly driven largely by CMV exposure. Most TCR sequences were seen in very few donors, while some public TCRs were found in many individuals. Presence/absence analyses assumed roughly uniform sequencing depth across donors, an assumption that may not hold. A later analysis reported that several top co-occurrence clusters appeared linked to parvovirus B19, influenza, CMV and Epstein-Barr virus. The classifier was reported to diagnose cytomegalovirus status with high specificity and sensitivity in both the original and validation cohorts.

The cohort consisted of some 670 healthy bone marrow donors. All cohort members were sampled while nominally healthy, although unrecorded immune exposures were likely present. The donor was CMV seronegative and was included in the group of several hundred seronegative cohort members. Every donor gave a peripheral blood sample, and the peripheral blood mononuclear cells from that sample were used for TCR beta sequencing. Genomic DNA was extracted from the blood cell samples with the Qiagen DNeasy Blood Extraction Kit. Library generation was performed with the immunoSEQ multiplex PCR assay. A mixture of 60 forward primers for TCR Vbeta segments and 13 reverse primers for TCR Jbeta segments was used in the multiplex PCR. A multiplex PCR assay on genomic DNA amplified the CDR3 region of rearranged TCR beta genes. The Illumina HiSeq System was used to sequence the amplified TCR beta libraries as 87-base-pair reads. In the original analysis: Across the 500 to 850 repertoires, a later analysis counted approximately 75 million unique TCR beta chains, 9 million to 14 million of which were shared by at least two donors. Raw reads were error-corrected and collapsed into unique sequences with a nearest-neighbor algorithm that merged closely related sequences to remove PCR and sequencing errors. CDR3 sequences were aligned to IMGT reference sequences to assign V, D and J gene segments. For a sequence to be retained, a match of at least six nucleotides was required to both a V gene segment and a J gene segment. Rearrangements were called productive when the CDR3 lacked stop codons and stayed in frame with V and J; all others were non-productive. Following IMGT convention, CDR3 was defined as the stretch from the second conserved V-encoded cysteine to the conserved J-encoded phenylalanine. The earlier analysis of about 560 of the donors excluded any sequence lacking an unambiguous match to a single V gene segment. An earlier analysis of 587 of the donors classified V segments as functional when productive rearrangements were above 56.7% and as segregating when the standard deviation between donors was above 5%. A statistical classification framework was built to diagnose cytomegalovirus status from the catalog of TCR beta chain sequences. A later analysis assigned V and J genes by comparing TCR nucleotide sequences with IMGT/GENE-DB human TR gene sequences. The TCRdist pipeline was used in a later analysis to assign CDR3 sequences and most-parsimonious VDJ recombination scenarios. A later analysis defined each TCR beta chain by its CDR3 amino acid sequence plus V-gene family, and excluded reads lacking a unique V-gene family. As a way to deal with suspected cross-contamination and a sequencing artifact, a later analysis dropped roughly 620 nucleotide sequences that were highly shared and had low generation probability. In a later analysis, a clonal expansion index for each public chain was calculated from normalized within-repertoire ranks of inferred template counts. A later analysis computed generation probabilities with a VDJ recombination model fitted to out-of-frame rearrangements, and checked the results against IGoR. In a later analysis, hypergeometric tests were used to score TCR-TCR, TCR-HLA and TCR-CMV co-occurrence, with a repertoire-size bias correction applied to TCR pairs. In a later analysis, false discovery rates were estimated by permuting HLA or CMV assignments 20 times. In a later analysis, co-occurring TCRs were grouped using DBSCAN, with TCRdist sequence similarity added in when clustering inside HLA-allele-positive subsets. Repertoires with fewer than 30,000 or more than 120,000 public chains, plus five repertoires with anomalous nucleotide sharing, were excluded from co-occurrence clustering. The clones in this table, taken by TCRdb from immuneACCESS, are in-frame only. Not every clone is retained; where verified, under half of the shortfall comes from an unresolved V gene, and the cause of the rest is unknown. V, J and clone size are taken as reported in that table, and D and trimming were inferred from the DNA itself. This sample comprises tens of thousands of clones, 82% of them detected only once. Together, the top ten hold 3% to 4% of the sample.

Regarding this clone: Its antigen is not yet known. Base quality data are lacking; no much larger clone is found one base away.

Source material: PBMCs. The source of this sequence is a man aged 50 or older in good health and CMV-seronegative.

The base sequence is TGTGCCAGCAGCCCTGGGACTAGCGGAAGCACAGATACGCAGTATTTT. This encodes CASSPGTSGSTDTQYF. Rearrangement joined TRBV7-3 to TRBJ2-3, and 11 junctional nucleotides match TRBD2. V is trimmed back by 5 bases and J by 0 bases, and the junction contains 4 bases that no gene match accounts for. CDR1 and CDR2 are read off the germline V gene as SGHTA and FQGTGA. Including cysteine and phenylalanine, the CDR3 has 16 amino acids. Only the CDR3 DNA stays, 48 bases, in frame from base 1.